Given below is one T cell receptor (beta chain) in context. The sample originates from a study of blood T cell repertoires in COVID-19. The overall study: COVID-19 samples, acute and convalescent, were from the United States, Italy and Spain. From T cells, B-cell-depleted T cells, or PBMCs came the material, which was cDNA or gDNA.

Original handling: Reference gene primer amplification gave estimated nucleated cell counts. Using immunoSEQ multiplex PCR, the repertoire was profiled, and TCRdb retains in-frame clones only, with some absent. V and J calls and clone size are copied from that table; D and trimming were computed from the DNA. The sample records fewer than 300,000 clones, approximately 86% being singletons. The material sequenced was peripheral blood. The receptor was derived from a woman in her late teens or twenties with acute or convalescent COVID-19.

The CDR3 spells CASSSPTGSSYNSPLHF. CDR3 DNA sequence: TGCGCCAGCAGCTCGCCGACAGGGAGCTCCTATAATTCACCCCTCCACTTT. The V gene is TRBV5-1, the J gene TRBJ1-6; TRBD1 matches at 7 bases. The CDR3 sequence is 17 residues long. CDR1 SGHRS and CDR2 YFSETQ come from the germline V gene. The V gene end was trimmed by 3 bases and the J gene end by 0 bases; junction bases not matched to a gene: 6.